The 9 T cell receptor beta chains below all came from one sample that was sequenced in a study of beta chain features in type 1 diabetes. Isolated RNA was reverse transcribed in full, so expressed TCRB transcripts were sequenced. TCRdb keeps only in-frame clones here, not all; method: immunoSEQ multiplex PCR. The sample carries some 400,000 clones, about 16% recorded once. Sequencing was performed on naive CD4+ T cells from blood. These receptors came from a young woman in good health.

The V call is TRBV30, the J call TRBJ2-1; D is perhaps TRBD2 (6 bases). There are 14 residues in the CDR3. CDR1 and CDR2 from the germline V gene are GTSNPN and SVGIG (reference sequence). Trimming shortened V by 8 bases and J by 1 base, and 15 bases separated the two germline ends. The CDR3 loop reads CAQEGGGSYNEQFF. For the CDR3, the DNA is TGTGCCCAGGAGGGCGGAGGATCCTACAATGAGCAGTTCTTC.

On this clone: Compared with germline, one end of the junction differs, possibly owing to a read error. The V call is TRBV5-1, the J call TRBJ2-3; D not resolved. Per the germline V gene, CDR1 is SGHRS and CDR2 is YFSETQ. The CDR3 runs to 14 residues. CDR3 loop: CASSLFSITDTQYF. CDR3 in DNA: TGTGCCAGCAGCTTGTTTAGTATCACAGATACGCAGTATTTT. Based on the CDR3 plus reference TRBV5-1 and TRBJ2-3, the full variable domain is KAGVTQTPRYLIKTRGQQVTLSCSPISGHRSVSWYQQTPGQGLQFLFEYFSETQRNKGNFPGRFSGRQFSNSRSEMNVSTLELGDSALYLCASSLFSITDTQYFGPGTRLTVL.

In this sample, this clone turned up a few times. The V and J genes are TRBV30 and TRBJ1-2, with 7 bases that match TRBD1. CDR3 size: 14 residues. The trim removed 2 bases at V and 8 bases at J, leaving 11 bases unmatched. Germline V gene lookup returns CDR1 GTSNPN and CDR2 SVGIG (reference sequence). The CDR3 region is CAWSQIDRDHGYTF. CDR3 in DNA: TGTGCCTGGAGTCAAATAGACAGGGACCACGGCTACACCTTC.

There are a few counts of this clone. The chain carries TRBV25-1 and TRBJ1-4; TRBD1 matches at 7 bases. Germline CDR1 reads MGHDK; CDR2 reads SYGVNS. The J segment lost 3 bases and the V segment lost 2 bases, leaving 0 bases of the junction unmatched. The CDR3 runs to 14 residues. The CDR3 DNA reads as TGTGCCAGCAGTGAAGGGACAGCTAATGAAAAACTGTTTTTT. Translating it yields CASSEGTANEKLFF.

This chain links TRBV7-3 with TRBJ1-2, with TRBD1 identical over 7 bases. The CDR3 extends over 14 amino acids. Germline CDR1 SGHTA, CDR2 FQGTGA. The trim removed 5 bases at V and 3 bases at J, leaving 6 bases unmatched. Here the CDR3 DNA reads TGTGCCAGCAGCCTCGATGGACAGGACTATGGCTACACCTTC. Its translation: CASSLDGQDYGYTF.

V and J are TRBV7-2 and TRBJ1-2; TRBD1 matches at 7 bases. The germline V gene encodes CDR1 SGHTA and CDR2 FQGNSA. The CDR3 sequence is 14 residues long. Germline trimming cut 1 base from V and 3 bases from J; bases unmatched to any gene: 2. CDR3 amino acids: CASSLGQGHYGYTF. In DNA form, the CDR3 reads TGTGCCAGCAGCTTAGGACAGGGCCACTATGGCTACACCTTC.

This clone was seen a handful of times. The chain couples TRBV6-5 to TRBJ2-1, with 7 positions matching TRBD1. J lost 7 bases, V lost 2 bases, and 8 bases had no gene match. CDR3 length equals 15 residues. Germline CDR1 and CDR2: MNHEY and SVGAGI. In nucleotides, the CDR3 is TGTGCCAGCAGTTACGAAGGGGGCCGTGGGAATGAGCAGTTCTTC. This translates into CASSYEGGRGNEQFF.

V is TRBV5-1 and J is TRBJ2-5; TRBD2 matches 13 bases. Trimming removed 5 bases from V and 5 bases from J; junction bases left unmatched: 6. The CDR3 extends over 15 amino acids. Germline V lookup: CDR1 SGHRS, CDR2 YFSETQ. The CDR3 DNA is TGCGCCAGCAGTTGGACTAGCGGGAGACGGGAGACCCAGTACTTC. Amino acid sequence: CASSWTSGRRETQYF.

This clone showed up just a few times. The chain uses TRBV7-2 and TRBJ1-4; D not resolved. CDR1 is SGHTA and CDR2 is FQGNSA in the germline V gene. This CDR3 spans 12 amino acids. The ends were cut back, 6 bases at V and 5 bases at J, with 7 bases in the middle. This CDR3 is CASRVGNEKLFF. The CDR3 nucleotides read TGTGCCAGCAGAGTCGGGAATGAAAAACTGTTTTTT.